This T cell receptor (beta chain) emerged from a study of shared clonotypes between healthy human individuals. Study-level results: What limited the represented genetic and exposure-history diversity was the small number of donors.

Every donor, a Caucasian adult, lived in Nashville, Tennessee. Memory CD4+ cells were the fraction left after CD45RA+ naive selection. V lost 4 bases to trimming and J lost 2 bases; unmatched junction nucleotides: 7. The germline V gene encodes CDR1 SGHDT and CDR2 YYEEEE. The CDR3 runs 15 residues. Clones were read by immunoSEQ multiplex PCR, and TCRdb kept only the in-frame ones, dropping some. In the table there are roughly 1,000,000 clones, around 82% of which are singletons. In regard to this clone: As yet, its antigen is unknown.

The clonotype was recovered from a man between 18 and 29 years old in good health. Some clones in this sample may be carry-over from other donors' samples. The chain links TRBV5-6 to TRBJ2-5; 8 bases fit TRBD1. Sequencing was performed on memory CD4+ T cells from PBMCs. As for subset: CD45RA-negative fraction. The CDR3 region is CASSPPGGLQETQYF. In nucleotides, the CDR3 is TGTGCCAGCAGCCCCCCAGGGGGCTTGCAAGAGACCCAGTACTTC.